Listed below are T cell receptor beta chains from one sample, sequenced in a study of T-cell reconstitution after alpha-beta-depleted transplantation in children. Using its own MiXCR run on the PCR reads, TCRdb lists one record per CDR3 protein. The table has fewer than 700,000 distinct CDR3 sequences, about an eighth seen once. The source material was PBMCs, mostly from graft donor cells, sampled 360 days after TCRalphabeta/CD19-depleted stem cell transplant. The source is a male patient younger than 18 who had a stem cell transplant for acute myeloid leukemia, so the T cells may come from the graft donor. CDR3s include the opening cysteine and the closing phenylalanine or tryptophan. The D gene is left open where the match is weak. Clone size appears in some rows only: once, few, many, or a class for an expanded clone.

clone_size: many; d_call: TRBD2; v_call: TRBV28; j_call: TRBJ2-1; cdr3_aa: CASSFVAGVGNEQFF; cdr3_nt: TGTGCCAGCAGCTTTGTAGCGGGAGTAGGGAATGAGCAGTTCTTC
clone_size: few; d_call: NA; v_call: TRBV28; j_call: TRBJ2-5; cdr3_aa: CASSFTQYGGPQYF; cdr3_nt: TGTGCCAGCAGTTTCACCCAATACGGGGGTCCCCAGTACTTC
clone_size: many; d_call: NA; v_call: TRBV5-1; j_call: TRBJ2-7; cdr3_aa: CASSFGGSSSYEQYF; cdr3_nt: TGCGCCAGCAGCTTTGGGGGATCAAGCTCCTACGAGCAGTACTTC
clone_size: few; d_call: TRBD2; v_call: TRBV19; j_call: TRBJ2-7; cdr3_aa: CASSDLGGRGTYEQYF; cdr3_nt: TGTGCCAGTAGTGACCTTGGCGGGAGGGGAACCTACGAGCAGTACTTC
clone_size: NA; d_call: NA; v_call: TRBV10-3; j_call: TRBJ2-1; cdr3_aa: CAISEDLEEFF; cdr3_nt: TGTGCCATCAGTGAAGATCTGGAGGAGTTCTTC
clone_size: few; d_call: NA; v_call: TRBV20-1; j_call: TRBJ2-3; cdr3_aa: CSVREPTRDTQYF; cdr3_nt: TGCAGTGTCCGGGAACCCACGAGGGATACGCAGTATTTT
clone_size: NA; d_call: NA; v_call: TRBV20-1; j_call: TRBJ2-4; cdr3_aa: CSAGSAVAKNIQYF; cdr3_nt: TGCAGTGCTGGGTCGGCTGTAGCCAAAAACATTCAGTACTTC
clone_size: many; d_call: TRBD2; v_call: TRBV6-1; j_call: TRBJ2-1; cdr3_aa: CASRLRPIAGAYNEQFF; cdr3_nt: TGTGCCAGCAGACTACGCCCAATAGCGGGGGCCTACAATGAGCAGTTCTTC
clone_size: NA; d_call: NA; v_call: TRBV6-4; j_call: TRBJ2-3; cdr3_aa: CASRNDGTDTQYF; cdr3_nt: TGTGCCAGCAGGAATGACGGCACAGATACGCAGTATTTT
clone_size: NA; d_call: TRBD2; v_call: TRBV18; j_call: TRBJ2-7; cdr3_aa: CASSPLLRTARTSGRGEQYF; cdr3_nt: TGTGCCAGCTCACCACTGTTAAGGACAGCCCGGACTAGCGGGAGAGGCGAGCAGTACTTC
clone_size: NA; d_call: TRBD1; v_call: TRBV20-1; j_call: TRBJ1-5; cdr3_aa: CSARDRDREWGLSNQPQHF; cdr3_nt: TGCAGTGCTAGAGATAGGGACAGGGAGTGGGGTTTGAGCAATCAGCCCCAGCATTTT
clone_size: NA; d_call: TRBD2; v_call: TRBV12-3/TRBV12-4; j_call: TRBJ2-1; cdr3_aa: CASSLSAAGDGNEQFF; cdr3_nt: TGTGCCAGCAGTTTAAGCGCCGCGGGGGACGGGAATGAGCAGTTCTTC
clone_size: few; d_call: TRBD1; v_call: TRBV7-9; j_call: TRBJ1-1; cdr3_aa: CASSSLSTGGGGEAFF; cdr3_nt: TGTGCCAGCAGCTCTCTTTCTACAGGGGGCGGAGGTGAAGCTTTCTTT
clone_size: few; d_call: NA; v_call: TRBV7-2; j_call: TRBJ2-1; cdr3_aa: CASSLGTNEFF; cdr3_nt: TGTGCCAGCAGCTTAGGGACTAACGAGTTCTTC